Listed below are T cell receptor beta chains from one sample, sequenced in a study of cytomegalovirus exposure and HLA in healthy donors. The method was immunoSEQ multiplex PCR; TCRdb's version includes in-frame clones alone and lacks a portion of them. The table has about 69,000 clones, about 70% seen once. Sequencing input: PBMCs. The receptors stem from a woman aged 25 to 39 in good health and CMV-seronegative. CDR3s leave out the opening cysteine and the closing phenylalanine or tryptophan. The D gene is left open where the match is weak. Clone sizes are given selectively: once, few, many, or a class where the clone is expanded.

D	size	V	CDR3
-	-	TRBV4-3	ASSQERRSGYT
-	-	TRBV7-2	ASSLSRDIQY
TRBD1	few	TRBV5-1	ASSWGTVETQY
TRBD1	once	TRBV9	ASSVAGQGNQY
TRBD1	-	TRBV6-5	ASSFRGRGPEAF
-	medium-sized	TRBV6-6	ASSWQGKEKLF
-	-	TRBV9	ASSPDPLAFNEQF
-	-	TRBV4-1	ASSQDFQGKSYNSPLH
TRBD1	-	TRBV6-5	ASSNPTGGYEQY
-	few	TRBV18	ASSPDHRVSGANVLT
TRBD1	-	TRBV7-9	ASSWSGTAYEQY
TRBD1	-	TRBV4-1	ASSQDRAGGGNQPQH
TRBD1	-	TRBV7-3	ASSLTGTGSSPLH
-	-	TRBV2	ASSVDGVSTDTQY
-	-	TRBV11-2	ASSPSGTDTQY
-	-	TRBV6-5	ASRNQGEGGYT
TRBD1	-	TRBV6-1	ASSASPGQTIYGYT
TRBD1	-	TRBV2	ASSLQDRGVTEAF
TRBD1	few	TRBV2	APNPRTGGFWAF
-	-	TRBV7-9	ASSLRQNNSPLH
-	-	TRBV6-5	ASSRLDFGYTEAF
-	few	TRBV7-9	ASSSAGTGVWEKLF
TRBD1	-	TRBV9	ASSVGGQGSNTEAF
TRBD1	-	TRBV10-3	AISERQGRNEQF